This TCR beta chain was recovered during a study of T cells in Graves' hyperthyroidism and ophthalmopathy. This clonotype was observed many times. Using RNA transcripts as the source, TCR beta CDR3 regions were amplified. Primed by the HTBI set, a first-round RT-PCR was run on the TCR CDR3. TCRdb used MiXCR to reprocess the multiplex PCR reads, holding one entry per CDR3 protein. The table records hundreds of thousands of distinct CDR3 sequences, approximately 14% of them present only once. The origin of this receptor is a woman in her forties with Graves' ophthalmopathy. Sequencing used blood.

The CDR3 DNA is TGTGCCACCAGCAGAGTAGCCGGGAAAAAGAACACTGAAGCTTTCTTT. This sequence encodes CATSRVAGKKNTEAFF. V is TRBV15 and J is TRBJ1-1; D unresolved. This CDR3 is built from 16 residues. The V and J ends lost 1 base and 1 base respectively, with 13 bases between them. Germline V gene data show CDR1 as LNHNV and CDR2 as YYDKDF (reference sequence).